This TCR beta chain stems from a study of T cell responses to AZD1222 COVID-19 vaccine (dated by TCRdb to the early 2020s). About the full investigation: TCR sequencing was performed for roughly 250 trial participants, of whom about 200 were given two doses of AZD1222 and 26 were given two doses of MenACWY control vaccine. Trial participants were enrolled by age into 18-55, 56-69 and 70-plus year subgroups, with 148, 28 and 57 TCR-sequenced participants respectively. What the authors observed across the whole study: Because no samples from the day 14 peak response were available, repertoires could be characterized only after the peak T cell response. Participants were mostly white British and included more females than males, and it was suggested by the authors that clonal diversity may have been underestimated. Reportedly, almost half of the unique spike-specific TCRs recognized epitopes lying outside the regions that are mutated in the B.1.351 and B.1.1.7 variants. Conclusions about previously exposed vaccinees were limited because only a handful of AZD1222 recipients were SARS-CoV-2 seropositive at baseline. The whole spike protein was spanned by vaccine-associated CD4 TCRs, and dominant responses were seen in regions 160-218 and 743-854. In the small 56-69-year group, the increase in depth fell short of significance, most likely because of low power. A significant rise in spike-specific TCR breadth and depth was observed after two AZD1222 doses relative to day 0 and relative to MenACWY recipients.

The CDR3 regions of human TCRbeta chains were analyzed by immunosequencing. Turning to the authors' computational methods: TCRs in the repertoires were compared against a reference library of SARS-CoV-2-specific TCRs that had been generated with the MIRA antigen-specificity platform. Breadth meant the fraction of unique TCRs that were SARS-CoV-2-associated, whereas depth meant the fraction of total T cells that were SARS-CoV-2-associated. Using the MIRA data, each spike-specific TCR was mapped to the spike region that the TCR reacts to and placed in a CD4 or CD8 class. Log10-transformed breadth and depth values were compared by one-way ANOVA with Sidak's multiple comparisons tests. TCRdb obtained this table from immuneACCESS and retained in-frame rearrangements with V and J assigned. These tables miss some clones; where compared with another copy, unresolved V genes account for less than half of the shortfall, and the remainder is unexplained. V and J calls and clone size follow that table, whereas D and trimming were derived from the DNA. The sample table lists 150,000 or so clones, 85% to 90% of them with a count of one. 5.5% to 6% of the sample goes to the ten largest clones.

About this clone: Its antigen is not yet known. No much larger clone is present one base from it, and per-base qualities are unavailable.

In the paper's terms, the time point label means: baseline before first vaccination. The meaning of the sample's treatment or condition label: meningococcal conjugate vaccine given as trial control. Vaccinee samples came from UK trials COV001 and COV002, including a single-blind randomized controlled phase 2/3 trial of AZD1222 (ChAdOx1 nCoV-19) in healthy adults. For TCRbeta chain sequencing, PBMC samples from trial participants were taken at day 0 and at day 28 after the second dose. CDR1 is given as SNHLY and CDR2 as FYNNEI, both from the germline V gene. Germline trimming: 5 bases from V, 6 bases from J; junction bases outside gene matches: 4. The CDR3 runs 13 residues from the cysteine to the phenylalanine. The kept DNA is CDR3 alone, 39 bases in frame from the first base.

The sample was peripheral blood, taken on day 0 of MenACWY control vaccination. The TCR was taken from an adult in good health. The sequence is built from TRBV2 and TRBJ2-7; 10 nucleotides in the junction match TRBD1. The nucleotide sequence reads as follows: TGTGCCAGCAGTCGGGACAGGGGACCCGAGCAGTACTTC. Protein translation: CASSRDRGPEQYF.